This paragraph reports one T cell receptor (beta chain). This sample stems from a study of identical twins. TCRdb fed the 5' RACE reads into MiXCR, producing one record per CDR3 protein. The table has just under 650,000 distinct CDR3 sequences, roughly 7.1% seen once. These same records also appear under a second study, on yellow fever vaccine responses in identical twins.

The sequence came from a woman younger than 30 in good health. The sample taken for sequencing was PBMCs.

CDR3 coding DNA: TGCGCCAGCAGCCCCTGGGACAGCTCAGATACGCAGTATTTT. Amino acid sequence: CASSPWDSSDTQYF. The chain uses TRBV5-1 and TRBJ2-3; 7 positions match TRBD1. Germline V gives CDR1 SGHRS, CDR2 YFSETQ. The CDR3 is 14 amino acids. V was clipped by 4 bases and J by 4 bases; unmatched bases: 6. The whole variable domain, filled in from reference TRBV5-1 and TRBJ2-3, reads KAGVTQTPRYLIKTRGQQVTLSCSPISGHRSVSWYQQTPGQGLQFLFEYFSETQRNKGNFPGRFSGRQFSNSRSEMNVSTLELGDSALYLCASSPWDSSDTQYFGPGTRLTVL.